A selection of T cell receptor beta chains follows, all from one sample in a study of cytomegalovirus exposure and HLA in healthy donors. Clones were sequenced by immunoSEQ multiplex PCR, and TCRdb holds only the in-frame ones, with some missing. The sample yields about 160,000 clones, around four fifths seen once. Sequences were obtained from PBMCs. These receptors were obtained from a man aged 18 to 29 in good health and CMV-seropositive. Both conserved end residues are part of each CDR3.

TRBV5-6	TRBJ2-1	CASTSGGAYNEQFF
TRBV4-1	TRBJ1-2	CASSQDLYNGYTF
TRBV5-1	TRBJ1-4	CASSRDRGNEKLFF
TRBV7-8	TRBJ1-1	CASSFSAGNTEAFF
TRBV7-9	TRBJ1-1	CASSARDRPEEAFF
TRBV11-2	TRBJ2-1	CASSFLLLAVSYNEQFF
TRBV5-6	TRBJ2-7	CASSLGGTASYEQYF
TRBV5-4	TRBJ2-7	CASSRTGWGEQYF
TRBV4-1	TRBJ2-1	CASSQEVNRAHEQFF
TRBV27	TRBJ2-7	CASSPPGHGPEQYF
TRBV4-2	TRBJ1-5	CASSQEGDRGFGGDQPQHF
TRBV12-5	TRBJ1-1	CASGLVQGVRSTEAFF
TRBV10-3	TRBJ1-5	CAISDQGGSRQPQHF
TRBV9	TRBJ2-2	CASSPRGQENTGELFF
TRBV5-1	TRBJ2-1	CASSLITGSYNEQFF
TRBV14	TRBJ1-1	CASSPRGFAEAFF
TRBV7-6	TRBJ2-5	CASSVHTGRAQYF
TRBV13	TRBJ2-2	CASSQTSGELFF
TRBV2	TRBJ1-5	CASSVDRSYNQPQHF
TRBV27	TRBJ2-5	CASSLTGLAGVWETQYF
TRBV30	TRBJ2-1	CAWSVHLMAGNEQFF
TRBV28	TRBJ2-6	CASSFPPRRSSGANVLTF
TRBV7-9	TRBJ1-4	CASSLRPSEKLFF
TRBV6-5	TRBJ2-1	CASTKFTGNEQFF
TRBV19	TRBJ2-3	CASSVGPAVDTQYF
TRBV4-1	TRBJ1-1	CASRGQGLRNTEAFF
TRBV28	TRBJ2-7	CASSFLDRGPSYEQYF